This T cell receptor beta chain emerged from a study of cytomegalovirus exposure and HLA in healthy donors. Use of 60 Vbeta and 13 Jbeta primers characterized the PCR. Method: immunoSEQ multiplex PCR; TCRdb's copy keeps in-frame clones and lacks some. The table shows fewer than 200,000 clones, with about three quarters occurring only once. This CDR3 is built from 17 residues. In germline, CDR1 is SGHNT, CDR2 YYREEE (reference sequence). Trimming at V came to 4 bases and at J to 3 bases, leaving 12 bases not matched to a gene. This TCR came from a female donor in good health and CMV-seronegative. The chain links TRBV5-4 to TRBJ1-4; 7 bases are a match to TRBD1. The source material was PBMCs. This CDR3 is CASSPRQGSSANEKLFF. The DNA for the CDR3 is TGTGCCAGCAGCCCGCGACAGGGAAGTTCGGCTAATGAAAAACTGTTTTTT.